This T cell receptor (beta chain) was recorded in a study of response to subunit inactivated influenza vaccine. Whole-study findings and limits: With each seasonal influenza vaccination, the authors suggested, few new T cells are recruited.

Turning to this clonotype: What it binds is not known.

One entry per CDR3 protein, called by TCRdb with MiXCR from the RT-PCR reads. This sample has 450,000 to 550,000 distinct CDR3 sequences, with roughly 23% found just once. The CDR3 covers 15 residues. Deletions cut 5 bases from V and 6 bases from J, with 18 bases between. The sequences come from CD4+ T cells sorted from PBMCs, collected 5 to 6 days after vaccination. This TCR was sampled from a man in his forties or fifties who received an inactivated influenza vaccine. The chain employs TRBV12-3 or TRBV12-4 and TRBJ2-3; tentatively, D is TRBD1 or TRBD2 (7 bases each). CDR3 sequence: CASSPPGGASDTQYF. The DNA for the CDR3 is TGTGCCAGCAGTCCACCAGGGGGGGCCTCCGATACGCAGTATTTT.